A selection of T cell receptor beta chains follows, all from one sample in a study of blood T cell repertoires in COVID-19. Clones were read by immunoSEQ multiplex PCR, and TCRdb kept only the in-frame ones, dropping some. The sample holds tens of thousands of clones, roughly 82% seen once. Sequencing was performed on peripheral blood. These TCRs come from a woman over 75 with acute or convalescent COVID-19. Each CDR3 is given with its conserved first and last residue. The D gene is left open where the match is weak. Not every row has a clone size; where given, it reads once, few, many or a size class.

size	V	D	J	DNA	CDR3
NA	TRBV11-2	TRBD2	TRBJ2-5	TGTGCCAGCAGCTTAGTTGCTAGCGGGAGGGCCGGTGAGACCCAGTACTTC	CASSLVASGRAGETQYF
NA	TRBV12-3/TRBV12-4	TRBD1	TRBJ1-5	TGTGCCAGCAGTGGGGGACAGGACCCCCAGCATTTT	CASSGGQDPQHF
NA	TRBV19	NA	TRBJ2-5	TGTGCCAGTACCCTCGGAGAGACCCAGTACTTC	CASTLGETQYF
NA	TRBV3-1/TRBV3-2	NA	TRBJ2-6	TGTGCCAGCAGCCAGGGGGCAAGCTCTGGGGCCAACGTCCTGACTTTC	CASSQGASSGANVLTF
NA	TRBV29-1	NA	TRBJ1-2	TGCAGCGTTGAAGACGGGACAAATTTCGGCTACACCTTC	CSVEDGTNFGYTF
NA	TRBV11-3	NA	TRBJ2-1	TGTGCCAGCAGCTTAGATCTCGGGGGTAGCTCCTACAATGAGCAGTTCTTC	CASSLDLGGSSYNEQFF
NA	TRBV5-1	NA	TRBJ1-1	TGCGCCAGCAGCTTGCGCCAGGCCAGCACTGAAGCTTTCTTT	CASSLRQASTEAFF
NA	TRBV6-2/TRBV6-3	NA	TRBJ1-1	TGTGCCAGCAGTCGAGGGAAGGTAGATGAAGCTTTCTTT	CASSRGKVDEAFF
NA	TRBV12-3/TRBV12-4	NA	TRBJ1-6	TGTGCCAGCAGAGCGACTTCACCCCTCCACTTT	CASRATSPLHF
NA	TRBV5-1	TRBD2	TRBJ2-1	TGCGCCAGCAGCTCACTAGCGGGAGTAAGTGAGCAGTTCTTC	CASSSLAGVSEQFF
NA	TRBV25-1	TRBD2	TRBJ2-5	TGTGCCAGCAGTTCAAGGGAGGGGCTAGAGACCCAGTACTTC	CASSSREGLETQYF
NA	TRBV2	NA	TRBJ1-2	TGTGCCAGCACCGGCTTGAAGGGGCTCGTCACCTTC	CASTGLKGLVTF
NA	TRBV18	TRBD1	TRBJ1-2	TGTGCCAGCTCACGGGGGACAGGCAGAGCTAACTATGGCTACACCTTC	CASSRGTGRANYGYTF
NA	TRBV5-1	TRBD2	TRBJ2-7	TGCGCCAGCAGCCCTGGGACGGGAGGATCAACCTACGAGCAGTACTTC	CASSPGTGGSTYEQYF
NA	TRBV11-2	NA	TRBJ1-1	TGTGCCAGCGCTCCTTTATCGGGGTATAAGGCGAACACTGAAGCTTTCTTT	CASAPLSGYKANTEAFF
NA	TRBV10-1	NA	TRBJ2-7	TGCGCCAGCAGTGAGTACAGGGTTCCTTACGAGCAGTACTTC	CASSEYRVPYEQYF
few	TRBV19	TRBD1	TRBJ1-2	TGTGCCAGTAGTATGGACAGGGGGCCATATTGGGGCTACACCTTC	CASSMDRGPYWGYTF
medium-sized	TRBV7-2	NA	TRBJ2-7	TGTGCCAGCAGCTTAGTTTTCGGGGAGCTTCGCGAGCAGTACTTC	CASSLVFGELREQYF
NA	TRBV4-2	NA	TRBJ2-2	TGTGCCAGCAGCCGAGAGCCGGTTTTGAACACCGGGGAGCTGTTTTTT	CASSREPVLNTGELFF
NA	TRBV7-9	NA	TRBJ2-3	TGTGCCAGCAGCTTTCTAGGAGATACGCAGTATTTT	CASSFLGDTQYF
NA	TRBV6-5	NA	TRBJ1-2	TGTGCCAGCACCCAAAGTGGGGGCGCTTCCTATGGCTACACCTTC	CASTQSGGASYGYTF
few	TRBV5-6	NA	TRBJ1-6	TGTGCCAGCAGCTTCGCGGGATCCTGGAATTCACCCCTCCACTTT	CASSFAGSWNSPLHF
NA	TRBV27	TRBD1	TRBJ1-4	TGTGCCAGCAGACCGGCAGGGGGATCAGGGAAACTGTTTTTT	CASRPAGGSGKLFF
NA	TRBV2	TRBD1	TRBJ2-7	TGTGCCAGCACCTCTGGACAGGGAGGCTACGAGCAGTACTTC	CASTSGQGGYEQYF
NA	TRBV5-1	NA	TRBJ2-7	TGCGCCAGCAGCTTCGGAGGGGCTGGGGAGCAGTACTTC	CASSFGGAGEQYF
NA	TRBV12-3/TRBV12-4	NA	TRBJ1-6	TGTGCCAGCAGTATTGGGGGGGCCCTACCCCTCCACTTT	CASSIGGALPLHF
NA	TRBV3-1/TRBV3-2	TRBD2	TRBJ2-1	TGTGCCAGCAGCCATAACCATCAGGTTAGCGGGACCTCCTACAATGAGCAGTTCTTC	CASSHNHQVSGTSYNEQFF
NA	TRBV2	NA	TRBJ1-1	TGTGCCAGCAGTGAACGACCTAGCCTGCGAGCTTTCTTT	CASSERPSLRAFF
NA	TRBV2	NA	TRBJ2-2	TGTGCCAGCAGTGGTGGTGGGCGTTTCACCGGGGAGCTGTTTTTT	CASSGGGRFTGELFF
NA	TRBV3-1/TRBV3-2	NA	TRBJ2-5	TGTGCCAGCAGCCCATTAAGGACGGGGGTAGAGGCCCAGTACTTC	CASSPLRTGVEAQYF
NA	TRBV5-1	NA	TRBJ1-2	TGCGCCAGCAGCTTGCCAGGGGACTATGGCTACACCTTC	CASSLPGDYGYTF
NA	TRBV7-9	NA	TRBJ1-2	TGTGCCAGCAGCTTAGGGGAGAACTATGGCTACACCTTC	CASSLGENYGYTF
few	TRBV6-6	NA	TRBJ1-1	TGTGCCAGCAGTCGGGGATCACAGGGATTCGGTACTGAAGCTTTCTTT	CASSRGSQGFGTEAFF
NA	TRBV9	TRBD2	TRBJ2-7	TGTGCCAGCAGCCCAACTTGGGGGGGGACCTTATACGAGCAGTACTTC	CASSPTWGGTLYEQYF
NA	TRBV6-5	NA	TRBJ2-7	TGTGCCAGCAGCGTCGACAGGATGGGTGAGCAGTACTTC	CASSVDRMGEQYF
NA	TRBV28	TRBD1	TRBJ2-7	TGTGCCAGCAGCTCGCGGTGGGACAGGGTCGAGCAGTACTTC	CASSSRWDRVEQYF
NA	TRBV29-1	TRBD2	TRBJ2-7	TGCAGCGTTCTCTCTAGAGAGACCCCTCCAGCGGGGGGGGGTCTCGAGCAGTACTTC	CSVLSRETPPAGGGLEQYF
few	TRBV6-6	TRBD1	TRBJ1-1	TGTGCCAGCAGCCGACCAGGGACAGGGGGGATCATGAACACTGAAGCTTTCTTT	CASSRPGTGGIMNTEAFF
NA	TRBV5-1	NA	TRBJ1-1	TGCACCAGCAGCTCGCTAGGGGGAAACACTGAAGCTTTCTTT	CTSSSLGGNTEAFF